This T cell receptor (beta chain) was retrieved from a study of blood T cell repertoires in COVID-19. The overall study: From T cells, B-cell-depleted T cells, or PBMCs came the material, which was cDNA or gDNA.

Looked up from germline, CDR1 is SGHTA and CDR2 is FQGTGA. The CDR3 is 12 amino acids. V was trimmed by 1 base and J by 6 bases, leaving 5 bases between them. Assay used: immunoSEQ multiplex PCR; TCRdb lists only in-frame clones, some missing. In the table there are about 120,000 clones, less than 75% of which are singletons. V and J are TRBV7-3 and TRBJ2-3; unclear D gene. The source is a woman aged 55-70 years with acute or convalescent COVID-19. Sample: peripheral blood. CDR3 amino acids: CASSLSPDTQYF. The CDR3, as DNA: TGTGCCAGCAGCTTAAGTCCGGATACGCAGTATTTT.